Shown below are 21 T cell receptor beta chains from a single sample sequenced in a study of cytomegalovirus exposure and HLA in healthy donors. The PCR was carried out with 60 Vbeta primers and 13 Jbeta primers. Produced via immunoSEQ multiplex PCR; TCRdb's table is partial and in-frame only. Found here are roughly 150,000 clones, 75% of them singletons; the top ten hold 6.5% to 9%. The sample consisted of PBMCs. These receptors originate from a man aged 25 to 40 in good health and CMV-seronegative.

This clone was observed a few times. The chain carries TRBV5-1 and TRBJ2-1; 10 nucleotides match TRBD2. The CDR3 consists of 15 residues. The V gene end was trimmed by 5 bases and the J gene end by 3 bases; junction bases not matched to a gene: 5. Per the germline V gene, CDR1 is SGHRS and CDR2 is YFSETQ. The CDR3, as DNA: TGCGCCAGCAGTCTAACTAGCGGGATCTACAATGAGCAGTTCTTC. This translates into CASSLTSGIYNEQFF.

The rearrangement uses TRBV9 and TRBJ2-5; 7 nucleotides agree with TRBD2. The length of the CDR3 is 15 residues. Germline V gene lookup returns CDR1 SGDLS and CDR2 YYNGEE. V dropped 4 bases and J dropped 4; count of bases not matched to a gene: 10. The DNA of the CDR3 is TGTGCCAGCAGCCCCCTCATGGGGGGGAGAGAGACCCAGTACTTC. It specifies CASSPLMGGRETQYF.

The chain has TRBV18 and TRBJ2-1; a possible D gene is TRBD2 (6 bases). CDR1 KGHSH and CDR2 LQKENI come from the germline V gene. Trimming took 0 bases from V and 10 from J, leaving 10 bases between them. CDR3 length: 13 amino acids. The CDR3 region has the DNA TGTGCCAGCTCACCACCGGGGGGTGAGGAGCAGTTCTTC. This encodes CASSPPGGEEQFF.

The chain uses TRBV5-1 and TRBJ2-3; 9 nucleotides match TRBD1. Germline V gene lookup returns CDR1 SGHRS and CDR2 YFSETQ. V was clipped by 4 bases and J by 5 bases; unmatched bases: 11. There are 16 residues in the CDR3. The CDR3 bases are TGCGCCAGCAGCCCACAGGGGGCCAGTTCACAAGATACGCAGTATTTT. It is translated as CASSPQGASSQDTQYF. The full variable domain, rest sourced from reference TRBV5-1 and TRBJ2-3, is KAGVTQTPRYLIKTRGQQVTLSCSPISGHRSVSWYQQTPGQGLQFLFEYFSETQRNKGNFPGRFSGRQFSNSRSEMNVSTLELGDSALYLCASSPQGASSQDTQYFGPGTRLTVL.

The chain links TRBV9 to TRBJ2-3; D possibly corresponds to TRBD1 (6 bases). CDR1 and CDR2 from the germline V gene are SGDLS and YYNGEE. V gave up 0 bases and J gave up 5 bases, with 7 bases separating them. This CDR3 region has 13 residues. The CDR3 spells CASSVGGQDTQYF. CDR3 nucleotides: TGTGCCAGCAGCGTAGGGGGGCAAGATACGCAGTATTTT.

The chain links TRBV7-9 to TRBJ1-5; no reliable D call. Germline lookup yields CDR1 SEHNR and CDR2 FQNEAQ (reference sequence). The CDR3 covers 14 residues. V was cut by 5 bases and J by 8 bases, with 16 bases left in between. DNA of the CDR3: TGTGCCAGCAGCCAAGGCGTGACTGTGGAGCCCCAGCATTTT. Translation gives CASSQGVTVEPQHF.

V usage is TRBV2 and J usage is TRBJ2-1; D uncertain. CDR3 length equals 13 residues. Per the germline V gene, CDR1 is SNHLY and CDR2 is FYNNEI. The V end was cut by 5 bases, the J end by 9 bases, with 14 bases between. The CDR3 reads CASSRIQETEQFF. In DNA form, the CDR3 reads TGTGCCAGCAGTCGTATTCAGGAAACTGAGCAGTTCTTC.

On this clone itself: Distinct nucleotide sequences in the sample also encode this CDR3. The V gene is TRBV9, the J gene TRBJ2-2; 7 bases line up with TRBD1. V lost 4 bases to trimming and J lost 2 bases; unmatched junction nucleotides: 5. This CDR3 has 15 amino acids. Per the germline V gene, CDR1 is SGDLS and CDR2 is YYNGEE. In DNA form, the CDR3 reads TGTGCCAGCAGCCCCGGACAGGCAAACACCGGGGAGCTGTTTTTT. Protein product: CASSPGQANTGELFF.

This chain links TRBV5-6 with TRBJ1-3; D is possibly TRBD1 (6 bases). Trimming cost V 5 bases and J 2 bases, with 11 bases left between them. Per germline, CDR1 SGHDT and CDR2 YYEEEE. CDR3 length equals 14 residues. This chain's CDR3 is CASSRDNTGNTIYF. The CDR3 DNA follows: TGTGCCAGCAGTCGGGACAACACTGGAAACACCATATATTTT. Full variable domain (remainder filled in from reference TRBV5-6 and TRBJ1-3): DAGVTQSPTHLIKTRGQQVTLRCSPKSGHDTVSWYQQALGQGPQFIFQYYEEEERQRGNFPDRFSGHQFPNYSSELNVNALLLGDSALYLCASSRDNTGNTIYFGEGSWLTVV.

This chain links TRBV5-6 with TRBJ2-5; TRBD2 agrees at 8 bases. The J call may be wrong; the DNA end is better matched by TRBJ2-7. The CDR3 is 17 amino acids. Looked up from germline, CDR1 is SGHDT and CDR2 is YYEEEE. The CDR3 DNA reads as TGTGCCAGCAGCTTGCGGGGGGGGGATGAACCCTTCTACGAGCAGTACTTC. It translates to CASSLRGGDEPFYEQYF.

The chain carries TRBV5-1 and TRBJ2-1; 11 nucleotides agree with TRBD2. V was clipped by 4 bases and J by 6 bases; unmatched bases: 3. Germline CDR1 is SGHRS and CDR2 is YFSETQ. The CDR3 has 14 amino acids. The CDR3 loop reads CASSLGLAGNEQFF. The CDR3, as DNA: TGCGCCAGCAGCCTCGGACTAGCGGGCAATGAGCAGTTCTTC. Drawing the rest from reference TRBV5-1 and TRBJ2-1, the complete variable domain is KAGVTQTPRYLIKTRGQQVTLSCSPISGHRSVSWYQQTPGQGLQFLFEYFSETQRNKGNFPGRFSGRQFSNSRSEMNVSTLELGDSALYLCASSLGLAGNEQFFGPGTRLTVL.

This chain connects TRBV6-5 to TRBJ2-7; 10 bases map to TRBD1. The junction had 4 bases not matched to a gene; V was cut back by 4 bases and J by 4 bases. The V gene's germline CDR1 is MNHEY and CDR2 SVGAGI. The CDR3 contains 14 residues. In nucleotides, the CDR3 is TGTGCCAGCAGTTCCGGGACAGGGGAATACGAGCAGTACTTC. This translates into CASSSGTGEYEQYF.

The chain uses TRBV7-8 and TRBJ2-5; a possible D gene is TRBD1 (6 bases). The germline V gene has CDR1 SGHVS and CDR2 FQNEAQ. V dropped 5 bases and J dropped 1 base, with 11 bases sitting between them. This CDR3 is 14 amino acids long. The CDR3 reads CASSKGTIQETQYF. The CDR3 DNA reads TGTGCCAGCAGCAAAGGGACAATCCAAGAGACCCAGTACTTC.

The V call is TRBV19, the J call TRBJ2-1, with a possible D match to TRBD1 (6 bases). The CDR3 loop spans 13 amino acids. Trimming took 5 bases from V and 4 from J, leaving 9 bases between them. Looked up from germline, CDR1 is LNHDA and CDR2 is SQIVND (reference sequence). CDR3 loop: CASSGGGYNEQFF. The CDR3 nucleotides are TGTGCCAGTAGTGGGGGCGGTTACAATGAGCAGTTCTTC. Drawing the rest from reference TRBV19 and TRBJ2-1, the complete variable domain is DGGITQSPKYLFRKEGQNVTLSCEQNLNHDAMYWYRQDPGQGLRLIYYSQIVNDFQKGDIAEGYSVSREKKESFPLTVTSAQKNPTAFYLCASSGGGYNEQFFGPGTRLTVL.

The chain uses TRBV7-2 and TRBJ1-1; 12 nucleotides agree with TRBD1. Trimming removed 6 bases from V and 4 bases from J; junction bases left unmatched: 12. CDR1 is SGHTA, CDR2 FQGNSA, per germline. The CDR3 length is 17 residues. The CDR3 protein is CASRPPGQGAWSTEAFF. The CDR3 DNA reads TGTGCCAGCAGGCCTCCGGGACAGGGGGCATGGAGCACTGAAGCTTTCTTT. Looking up the rest from reference TRBV7-2 and TRBJ1-1 gives the full variable domain: GAGVSQSPSNKVTEKGKDVELRCDPISGHTALYWYRQSLGQGLEFLIYFQGNSAPDKSGLPSDRFSAERTGGSVSTLTIQRTQQEDSAVYLCASRPPGQGAWSTEAFFGQGTRLTVV.

The chain is built from TRBV7-2 and TRBJ1-1; D remains ambiguous. The CDR3 loop spans 13 amino acids. The germline V gene has CDR1 SGHTA and CDR2 FQGNSA. V lost 5 bases and J 4 bases, leaving 11 bases between the germline ends. The CDR3 region has the DNA TGTGCCAGCAGCGGGTATAGGAGCACTGAAGCTTTCTTT. Its protein product is CASSGYRSTEAFF. The full variable domain, completed using reference TRBV7-2 and TRBJ1-1, is GAGVSQSPSNKVTEKGKDVELRCDPISGHTALYWYRQSLGQGLEFLIYFQGNSAPDKSGLPSDRFSAERTGGSVSTLTIQRTQQEDSAVYLCASSGYRSTEAFFGQGTRLTVV.

This clone was seen once. The chain recombines TRBV6-1 with TRBJ2-5; TRBD1 agrees at 10 bases. V was pared by 9 bases and J by 3 bases, with 10 bases of the junction left unmatched. Germline CDR1 MNHNS, CDR2 SASEGT. This CDR3 is built from 15 residues. The CDR3 is CASNTRGTGEETQYF. As DNA, the CDR3 is TGTGCCAGTAACACCCGAGGGACAGGGGAAGAGACCCAGTACTTC.

The chain uses TRBV28 and TRBJ2-3; tentatively, D is TRBD2 (5 bases). This CDR3 comprises 14 residues. Germline V gives CDR1 MDHEN, CDR2 SYDVKM. Between the trimmed V and J ends, which lost 7 bases and 0 bases, there was a span of 11 bases. This chain's CDR3 is CASIRDPSTDTQYF. In nucleotides, the CDR3 is TGTGCCAGCATCCGGGATCCTAGCACAGATACGCAGTATTTT.

In its sample, this clone was seen once. CDR3 loop: CASSILLSNSNQPQHF. CDR3 in DNA: TGTGCCAGCAGTATCCTACTCTCGAATAGCAATCAGCCCCAGCATTTT. The chain joins TRBV2 to TRBJ1-5; D not resolved. Looked up from germline, CDR1 is SNHLY and CDR2 is FYNNEI. There are 16 residues in the CDR3. V was shortened by 5 bases and J by 0 bases, with 14 bases between the two germline ends.

The chain has TRBV2 and TRBJ1-1; possible D gene TRBD1, 6 bases. CDR3 size: 14 residues. Trimming removed 6 bases from V and 5 bases from J, with 16 bases in between. Per germline, CDR1 SNHLY and CDR2 FYNNEI. This CDR3 is CASRKTPGETEAFF. For the CDR3, the DNA is TGTGCCAGCAGGAAAACCCCAGGGGAAACTGAAGCTTTCTTT.

This clone was seen a handful of times. The chain employs TRBV6-6 and TRBJ1-5, with 10 bases aligning to TRBD1. The CDR3 loop spans 16 amino acids. CDR1 MNHNY and CDR2 SVGAGI come from the germline V gene (reference sequence). J lost 2 bases, V lost 5 bases, and 6 bases had no gene match. The CDR3 nucleotides read TGTGCCAGCAGTCCCGGACAGGGGGTAGGCAATCAGCCCCAGCATTTT. Residues: CASSPGQGVGNQPQHF.